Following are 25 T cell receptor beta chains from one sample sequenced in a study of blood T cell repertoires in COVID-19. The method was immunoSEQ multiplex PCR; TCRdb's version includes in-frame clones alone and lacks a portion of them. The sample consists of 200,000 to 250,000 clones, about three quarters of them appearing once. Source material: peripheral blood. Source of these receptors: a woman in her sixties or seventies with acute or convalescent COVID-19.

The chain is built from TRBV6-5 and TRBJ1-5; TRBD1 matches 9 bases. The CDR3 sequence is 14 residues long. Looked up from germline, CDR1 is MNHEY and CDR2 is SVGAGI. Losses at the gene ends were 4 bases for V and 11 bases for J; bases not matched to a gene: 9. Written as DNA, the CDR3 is TGTGCCAGCAGTTCGACGGGACAGGGTCCGACCCAGCATTTT. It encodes CASSSTGQGPTQHF.

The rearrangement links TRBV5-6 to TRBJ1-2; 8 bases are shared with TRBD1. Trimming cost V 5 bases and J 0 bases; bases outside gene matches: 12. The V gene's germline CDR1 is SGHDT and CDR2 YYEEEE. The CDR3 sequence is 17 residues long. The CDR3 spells CASSTPGQAPPNYGYTF. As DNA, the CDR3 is TGTGCCAGCAGTACTCCGGGACAGGCGCCTCCTAACTATGGCTACACCTTC.

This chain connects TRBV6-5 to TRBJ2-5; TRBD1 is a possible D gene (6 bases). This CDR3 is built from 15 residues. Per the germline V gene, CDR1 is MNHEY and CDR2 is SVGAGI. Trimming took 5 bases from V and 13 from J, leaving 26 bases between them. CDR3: CASSPSPTGPRERYF. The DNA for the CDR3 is TGTGCCAGCAGTCCTAGCCCGACAGGTCCAAGAGAAAGGTACTTC.

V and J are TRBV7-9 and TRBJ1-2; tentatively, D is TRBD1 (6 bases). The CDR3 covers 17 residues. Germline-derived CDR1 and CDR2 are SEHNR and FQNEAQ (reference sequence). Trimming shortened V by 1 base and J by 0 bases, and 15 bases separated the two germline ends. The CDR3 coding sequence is TGTGCCAGCAGCTTAGGACTAAAACAGGGACCTAACTATGGCTACACCTTC. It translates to CASSLGLKQGPNYGYTF.

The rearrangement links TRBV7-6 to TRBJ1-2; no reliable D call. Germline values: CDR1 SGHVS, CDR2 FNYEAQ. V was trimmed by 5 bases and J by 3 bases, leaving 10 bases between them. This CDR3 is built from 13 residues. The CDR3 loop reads CASSKGVDYGYTF. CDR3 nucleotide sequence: TGTGCCAGCAGCAAGGGAGTTGACTATGGCTACACCTTC.

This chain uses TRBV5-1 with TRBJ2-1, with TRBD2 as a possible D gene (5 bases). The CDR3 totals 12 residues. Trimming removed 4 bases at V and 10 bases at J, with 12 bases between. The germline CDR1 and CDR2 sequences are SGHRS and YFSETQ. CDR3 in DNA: TGCGCCAGCAGCAAGACTATTTACGAGCAGTTCTTC. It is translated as CASSKTIYEQFF.

The CDR3, as DNA: TGTGCCAGCAGTCAGGAACGACAGGGAGCCTACGAGCAGTACTTC. The encoded protein is CASSQERQGAYEQYF. V and J are TRBV28 and TRBJ2-7, with 7 bases identical to TRBD1. After removal of 5 bases from V and 2 bases from J, the junction contained 9 bases not matched to a gene. CDR3 length equals 15 residues. Germline-derived CDR1 and CDR2 are MDHEN and SYDVKM.

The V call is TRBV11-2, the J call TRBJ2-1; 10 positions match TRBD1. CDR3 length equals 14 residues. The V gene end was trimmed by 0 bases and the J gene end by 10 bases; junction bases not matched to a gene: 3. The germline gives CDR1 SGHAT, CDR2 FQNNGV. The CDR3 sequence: CASSLDRTGGEQFF. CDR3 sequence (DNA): TGTGCCAGCAGCTTAGATCGGACAGGGGGGGAGCAGTTCTTC.

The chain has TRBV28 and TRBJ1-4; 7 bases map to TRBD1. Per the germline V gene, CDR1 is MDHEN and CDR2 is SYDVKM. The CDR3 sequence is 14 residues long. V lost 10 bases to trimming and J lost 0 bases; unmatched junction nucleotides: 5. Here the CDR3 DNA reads TGTGCCACCAGGGGGGGGGCAACTAATGAAAAACTGTTTTTT. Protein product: CATRGGATNEKLFF.

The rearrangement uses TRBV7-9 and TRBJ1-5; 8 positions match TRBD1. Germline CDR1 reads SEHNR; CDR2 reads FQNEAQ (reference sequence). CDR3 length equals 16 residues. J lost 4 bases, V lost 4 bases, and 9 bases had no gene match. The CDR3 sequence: CASSSRTGGVNQPQHF. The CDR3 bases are TGTGCCAGCAGCTCTCGAACAGGGGGGGTTAATCAGCCCCAGCATTTT.

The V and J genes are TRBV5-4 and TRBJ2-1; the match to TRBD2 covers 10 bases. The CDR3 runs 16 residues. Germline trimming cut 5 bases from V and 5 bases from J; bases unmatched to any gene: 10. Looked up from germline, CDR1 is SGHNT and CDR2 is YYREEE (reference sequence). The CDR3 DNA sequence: TGTGCCAGCAGACAGAATCCAGCGGGAGGGAACAATGAGCAGTTCTTC. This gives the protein CASRQNPAGGNNEQFF. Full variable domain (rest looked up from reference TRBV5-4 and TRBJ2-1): ETGVTQSPTHLIKTRGQQVTLRCSSQSGHNTVSWYQQALGQGPQFIFQYYREEENGRGNFPPRFSGLQFPNYSSELNVNALELDDSALYLCASRQNPAGGNNEQFFGPGTRLTVL.

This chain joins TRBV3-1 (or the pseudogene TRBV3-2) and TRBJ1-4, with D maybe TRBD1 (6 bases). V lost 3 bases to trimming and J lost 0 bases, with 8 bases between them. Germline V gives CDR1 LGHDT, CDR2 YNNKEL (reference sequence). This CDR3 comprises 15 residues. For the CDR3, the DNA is TGTGCCAGCAGCCATGAGGGGGCAACTAATGAAAAACTGTTTTTT. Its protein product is CASSHEGATNEKLFF.

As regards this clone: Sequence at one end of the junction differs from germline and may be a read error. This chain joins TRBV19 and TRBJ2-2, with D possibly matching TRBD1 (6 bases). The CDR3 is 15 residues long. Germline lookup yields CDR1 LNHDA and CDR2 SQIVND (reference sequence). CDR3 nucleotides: TGTGCCCCTCTTAAGGGGGACGGCGAACACCGGGGAGCTGTTTTT. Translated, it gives CAPLKGDGEHRGAVF.

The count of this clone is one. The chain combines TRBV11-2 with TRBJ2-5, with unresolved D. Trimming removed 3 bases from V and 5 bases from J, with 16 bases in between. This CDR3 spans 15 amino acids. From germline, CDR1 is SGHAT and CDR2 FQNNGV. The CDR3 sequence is CASSFVISTPETQYF. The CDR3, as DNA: TGTGCCAGCAGCTTCGTAATCTCCACACCGGAGACCCAGTACTTC.

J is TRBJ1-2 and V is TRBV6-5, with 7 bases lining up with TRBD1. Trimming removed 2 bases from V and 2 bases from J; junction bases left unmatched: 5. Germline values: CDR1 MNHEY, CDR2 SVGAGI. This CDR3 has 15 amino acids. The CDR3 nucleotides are TGTGCCAGCAGTTACAGGGACAGCAGGAACTATGGCTACACCTTC. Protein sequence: CASSYRDSRNYGYTF.

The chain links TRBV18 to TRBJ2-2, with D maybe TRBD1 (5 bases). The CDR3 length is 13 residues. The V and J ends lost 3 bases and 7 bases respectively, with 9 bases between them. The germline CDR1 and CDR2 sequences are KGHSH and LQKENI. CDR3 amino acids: CASSPSRDGELFF. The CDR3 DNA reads TGTGCCAGCTCACCTTCCAGGGACGGGGAGCTGTTTTTT. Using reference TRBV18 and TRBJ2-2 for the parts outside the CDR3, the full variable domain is NAGVMQNPRHLVRRRGQEARLRCSPMKGHSHVYWYRQLPEEGLKFMVYLQKENIIDESGMPKERFSAEFPKEGPSILRIQQVVRGDSAAYFCASSPSRDGELFFGEGSRLTVL.

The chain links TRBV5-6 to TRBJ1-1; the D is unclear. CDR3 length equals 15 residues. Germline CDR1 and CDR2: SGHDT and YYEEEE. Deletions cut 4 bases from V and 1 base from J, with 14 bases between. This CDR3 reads CASSRRGIENTEAFF. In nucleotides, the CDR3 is TGTGCCAGCAGCCGCCGGGGTATAGAGAACACTGAAGCTTTCTTT.

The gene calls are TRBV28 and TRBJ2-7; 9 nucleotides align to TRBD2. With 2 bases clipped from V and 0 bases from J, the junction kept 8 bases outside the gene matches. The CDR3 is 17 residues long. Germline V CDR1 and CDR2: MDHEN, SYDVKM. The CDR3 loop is CASSLQLWREGSYEQYF. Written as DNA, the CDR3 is TGTGCCAGCAGTTTACAGTTATGGCGGGAGGGCTCCTACGAGCAGTACTTC.

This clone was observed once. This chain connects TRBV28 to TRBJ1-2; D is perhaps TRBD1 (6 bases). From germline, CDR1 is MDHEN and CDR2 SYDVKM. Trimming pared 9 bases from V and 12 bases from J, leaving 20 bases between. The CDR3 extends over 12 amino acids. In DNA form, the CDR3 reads TGTGCCAGTGAGCGGCAGGGGCTCTTCCACACCTTC. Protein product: CASERQGLFHTF.

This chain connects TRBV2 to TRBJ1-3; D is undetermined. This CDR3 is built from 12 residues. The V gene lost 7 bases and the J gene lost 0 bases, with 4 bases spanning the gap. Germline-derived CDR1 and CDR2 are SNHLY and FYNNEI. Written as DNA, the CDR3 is TGTGCCAGCACCCTCTCTGGAAACACCATATATTTT. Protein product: CASTLSGNTIYF.

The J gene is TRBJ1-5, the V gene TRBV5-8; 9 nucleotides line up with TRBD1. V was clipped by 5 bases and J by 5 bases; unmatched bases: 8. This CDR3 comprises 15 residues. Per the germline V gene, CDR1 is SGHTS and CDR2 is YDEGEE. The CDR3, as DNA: TGTGCCAGCAGACCCCGGGACAGGGAGCATCAGCCCCAGCATTTT. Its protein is CASRPRDREHQPQHF.

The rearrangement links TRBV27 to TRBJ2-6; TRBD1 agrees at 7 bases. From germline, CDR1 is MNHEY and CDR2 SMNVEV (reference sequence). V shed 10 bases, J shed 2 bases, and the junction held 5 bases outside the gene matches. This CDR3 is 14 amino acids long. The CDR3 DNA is TGTGCCACTGCGACAGGGACTGGGGCCAACGTCCTGACTTTC. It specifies CATATGTGANVLTF.

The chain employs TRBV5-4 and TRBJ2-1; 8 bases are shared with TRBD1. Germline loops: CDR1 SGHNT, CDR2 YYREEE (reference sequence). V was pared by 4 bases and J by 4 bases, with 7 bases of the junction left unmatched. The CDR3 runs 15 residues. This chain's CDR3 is CASSPTRTGYNEQFF. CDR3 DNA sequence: TGTGCCAGCAGCCCCACTCGGACAGGGTACAATGAGCAGTTCTTC.

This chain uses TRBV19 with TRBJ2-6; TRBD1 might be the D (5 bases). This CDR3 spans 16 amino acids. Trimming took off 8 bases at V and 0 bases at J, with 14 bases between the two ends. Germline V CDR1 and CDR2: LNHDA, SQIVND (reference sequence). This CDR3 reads CASSSGYISGANVLTF. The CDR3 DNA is TGTGCCAGTTCATCAGGGTACATCTCTGGGGCCAACGTCCTGACTTTC.

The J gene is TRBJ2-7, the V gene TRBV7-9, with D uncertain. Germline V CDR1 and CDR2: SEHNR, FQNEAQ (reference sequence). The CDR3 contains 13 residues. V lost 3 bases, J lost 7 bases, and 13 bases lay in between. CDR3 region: CASSFAPKREQYF. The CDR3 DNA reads TGTGCCAGCAGCTTTGCGCCGAAGAGGGAGCAGTACTTC.